At least ten counts were recorded for the clone carrying this TCR beta chain. Its matching antigen is unknown. This entry belongs to a study of T cell repertoires in cytomegalovirus infection. Overall study findings and caveats: Public TCR beta family frequency separated CMV-and-HLA carriers, including in an independent cohort.

Deletions cut 3 bases from V and 7 bases from J, with 13 bases between. This CDR3 has 14 residues. CDR1 and CDR2 from the germline V gene are MDHEN and SYDVKM. TCRdb reprocessed the reads with MiXCR, giving one entry per CDR3 protein. The sample yields 200,000 or so distinct CDR3 sequences, about 21% seen once. The chain is built from TRBV28 and TRBJ1-5, with D possibly being TRBD1 (6 bases). Material for sequencing was PBMCs. This TCR derives from a human donor in good health (CMV status not recorded). Some clones in this sample may be carry-over from other donors' samples. Written as DNA, the CDR3 is TGTGCCAGCAGTTTCGCAGGGGTAGGACAGCCCCAGCATTTT. This encodes CASSFAGVGQPQHF.